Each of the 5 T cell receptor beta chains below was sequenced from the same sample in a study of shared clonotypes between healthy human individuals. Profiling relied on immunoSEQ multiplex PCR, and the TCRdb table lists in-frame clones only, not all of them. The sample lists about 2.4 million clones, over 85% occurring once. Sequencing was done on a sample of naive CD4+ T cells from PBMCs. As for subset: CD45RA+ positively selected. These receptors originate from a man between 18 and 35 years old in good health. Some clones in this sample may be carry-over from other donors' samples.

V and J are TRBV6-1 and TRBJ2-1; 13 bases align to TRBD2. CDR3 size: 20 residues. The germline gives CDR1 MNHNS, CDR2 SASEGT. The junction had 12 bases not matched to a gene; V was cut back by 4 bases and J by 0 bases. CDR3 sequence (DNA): TGTGCCAGCAGTGTCTCCGGGACTAGCGGGACTATACACTCCTACAATGAGCAGTTCTTC. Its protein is CASSVSGTSGTIHSYNEQFF.

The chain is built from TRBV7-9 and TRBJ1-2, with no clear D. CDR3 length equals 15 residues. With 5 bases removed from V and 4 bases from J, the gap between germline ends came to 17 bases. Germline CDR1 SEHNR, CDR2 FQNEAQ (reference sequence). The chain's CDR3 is CASSNRGMPVYGYTF. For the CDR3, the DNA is TGTGCCAGCAGCAACCGAGGGATGCCCGTCTATGGCTACACCTTC.

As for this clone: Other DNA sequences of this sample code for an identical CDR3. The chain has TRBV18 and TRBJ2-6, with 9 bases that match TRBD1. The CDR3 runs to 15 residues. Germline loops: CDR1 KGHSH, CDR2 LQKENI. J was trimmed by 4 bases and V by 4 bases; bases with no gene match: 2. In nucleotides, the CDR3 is TGTGCCAGCTCACGGACAGGGGACGGGGCCAACGTCCTGACTTTC. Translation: CASSRTGDGANVLTF. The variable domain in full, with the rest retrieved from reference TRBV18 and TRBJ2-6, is NAGVMQNPRHLVRRRGQEARLRCSPMKGHSHVYWYRQLPEEGLKFMVYLQKENIIDESGMPKERFSAEFPKEGPSILRIQQVVRGDSAAYFCASSRTGDGANVLTFGAGSRLTVL.

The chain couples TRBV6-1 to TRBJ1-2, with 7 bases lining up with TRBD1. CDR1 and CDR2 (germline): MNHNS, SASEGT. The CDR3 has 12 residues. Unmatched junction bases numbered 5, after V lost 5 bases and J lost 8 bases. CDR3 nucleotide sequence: TGTGCCAGCAGTCTACAGGGGACCGGCTACACCTTC. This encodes CASSLQGTGYTF.

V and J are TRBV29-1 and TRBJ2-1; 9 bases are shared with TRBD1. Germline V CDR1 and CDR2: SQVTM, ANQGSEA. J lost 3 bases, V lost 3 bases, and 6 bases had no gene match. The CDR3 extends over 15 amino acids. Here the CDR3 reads CSVEGGDRDYNEQFF. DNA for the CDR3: TGCAGCGTTGAGGGAGGGGACAGGGACTACAATGAGCAGTTCTTC.